These 5 T cell receptor beta chains were sequenced from one sample in a study of response to subunit inactivated influenza vaccine. One entry per CDR3 protein results from TCRdb running MiXCR on the RT-PCR reads. The sample contains around 170,000 distinct CDR3 sequences, around 10% of which appear only once. The sample consisted of CD8+ T cells sorted from PBMCs, taken around 2 years after vaccination. These TCRs come from a man between 50 and 75 years old who received an inactivated influenza vaccine.

This clonotype has just a few counts. The chain employs TRBV29-1 and TRBJ1-2, with TRBD1 matching 8 bases. Germline assignment: CDR1 SQVTM and CDR2 ANQGSEA. The CDR3 sequence is 13 residues long. J lost 6 bases, V lost 3 bases, and 6 bases had no gene match. The CDR3 coding sequence is TGCAGCGTTGATTCCAGGGGGCGGAATGGCTACACCTTC. Protein product: CSVDSRGRNGYTF.

The V gene is TRBV7-9, the J gene TRBJ2-2, with a tentative D call TRBD1 (6 bases). This CDR3 region has 16 residues. V dropped 0 bases and J dropped 4 bases, with 12 bases sitting between them. Germline CDR1 reads SEHNR; CDR2 reads FQNEAQ (reference sequence). CDR3 region: CASSLARGAGTGELFF. DNA for the CDR3: TGTGCCAGCAGCTTAGCCAGGGGCGCCGGCACCGGGGAGCTGTTTTTT.

In this sample, this clonotype turned up a few times. V usage is TRBV2 and J usage is TRBJ1-1; 8 bases line up with TRBD1. The CDR3 extends over 11 amino acids. CDR1 is SNHLY and CDR2 is FYNNEI in the germline V gene. Losses at the gene ends were 6 bases for V and 12 bases for J; bases not matched to a gene: 6. The CDR3: CASRQGVLPFF. Written as DNA, the CDR3 is TGTGCCAGCAGACAGGGGGTTCTGCCTTTCTTT.

The table lists this clonotype with a few counts. V usage is TRBV7-9 and J usage is TRBJ1-5; 11 bases align to TRBD1. With 5 bases clipped from V and 0 bases from J, the junction kept 6 bases outside the gene matches. The CDR3 has 17 amino acids. CDR1 is SEHNR, CDR2 FQNEAQ, per germline (reference sequence). The CDR3 sequence: CASSKGQGGYSNQPQHF. The CDR3 region has the DNA TGTGCCAGCAGCAAGGGACAGGGGGGTTATAGCAATCAGCCCCAGCATTTT.

The sample holds a few counts of this clonotype. The J gene is TRBJ1-6, the V gene TRBV3-1; D is possibly TRBD1 (5 bases). V shed 1 base and J shed 10 bases, with 11 bases lying between them. Per the germline V gene, CDR1 is LGHDT and CDR2 is YNNKEL (reference sequence). The CDR3 has 14 amino acids. The CDR3 DNA follows: TGTGCCAGCAGCCAAGGGCAGGGACGATCACCCCTCCACTTT. Protein sequence: CASSQGQGRSPLHF. Variable domain in full (rest from reference TRBV3-1 and TRBJ1-6): DTAVSQTPKYLVTQMGNDKSIKCEQNLGHDTMYWYKQDSKKFLKIMFSYNNKELIINETVPNRFSPKSPDKAHLNLHINSLELGDSAVYFCASSQGQGRSPLHFGNGTRLTVT.